This T cell receptor (beta chain) is drawn from a study of neurological immune-mediated disorders. The CDR3 has 17 amino acids. The germline CDR1 and CDR2 sequences are DFQATT and SNEGSKA (reference sequence). Trimming removed 0 bases from V and 5 bases from J, with 20 bases in between. The time point was: technical triplicate 3. Study observations and caveats: No sharing of CDR3 amino acid sequences was observed among expanded clones across subjects, suggesting private repertoires in all groups.

5'RACE employing 10-nucleotide random UMIs yielded the cDNA. Over 180 million TCR-beta sequences from 15-18 subjects came from every sequencing run. Each CDR3 protein is one row after TCRdb ran MiXCR on the 5' RACE reads. Of nearly 45,000 distinct CDR3 sequences in the sample, 20% to 25% were seen once. The table lists this clonotype with many counts. No antigen is known for it. The gene calls are TRBV20-1 and TRBJ2-1, with D perhaps TRBD1 or TRBD2 (5 bases each). The sample was PBMCs. The sequence was obtained from a man aged 55 to 70 with HTLV-1-associated myelopathy (HAM/TSP). In DNA form, the CDR3 reads TGCAGTGCTAGAGAGGCCCCCCAGATCGGGACCCACAATGAGCAGTTCTTC. Protein: CSAREAPQIGTHNEQFF.